The clone carrying this T cell receptor beta chain was found many times. Its antigen is unidentified. V lost 7 bases and J 4 bases, leaving 8 bases between the germline ends. Germline CDR1 and CDR2: MNHEY and SVGEGT. The CDR3 totals 12 residues. This sample was included in a study of T cells after yellow fever vaccination. Regarding the study as a whole: Once the booster was given, most primary-vaccination clones reappeared, at approximately 97% for CD4 and around 90% for CD8. The bulk population could contribute abundant contaminating clonotypes to FACS-sorted repertoires.

Template switching by 5'RACE produced TCR cDNA, adding a universal primer site and UMIs. TCRdb reprocessed the 5' RACE reads with MiXCR, giving one entry per CDR3 protein. The table has 250,000 or so distinct CDR3 sequences, approximately 3.5% seen once. Sample: PBMCs, taken 15 days after the yellow fever booster vaccination. The rearrangement joins TRBV6-2 or TRBV6-3 to TRBJ1-5; D unclear. The clonotype was recovered from a young man who received the YFV17D yellow fever vaccine. CDR3 coding DNA: TGTGCCAGCAAACGGGAGAATCAGCCCCAGCATTTT. Amino acids: CASKRENQPQHF.